These 14 T cell receptor beta chains came from one sample sequenced in a study of blood T cell repertoires in COVID-19 (TCRdb year 2020). The protocol used for the library was the immunoSEQ multiplex PCR assay. Imported from immuneACCESS, the table was reduced by TCRdb to in-frame sequences with V and J called. These copies leave out some clones; in studies compared against another copy, an unresolved V gene accounts for under half, and the cause of the remainder is not known. This sample is represented by 140,000 or so clones; roughly nine tenths of them were singletons. Around 1.5% of the sample rests with the top ten. The sequencing input was peripheral blood. Every receptor here comes from a human donor in a cohort sampled during active COVID-19.

This sequence joins TRBV29-1 and TRBJ1-2; D call uncertain. CDR3 length equals 14 residues. V dropped 0 bases and J dropped 4 bases, with 12 bases sitting between them. Germline V gene sequence: CDR1 SQVTM, CDR2 ANQGSEA. CDR3 coding DNA: TGCAGCGTTGAAGAAGGTCGGCAGGTCTATGGCTACACCTTC. Protein sequence: CSVEEGRQVYGYTF.

CDR3 DNA sequence: TGTGCCAGCAGCCCCGACAGGTATAATTCACCCCTCCACTTT. Protein product: CASSPDRYNSPLHF. J is TRBJ1-6 and V is TRBV9, with a weak D call TRBD1 (6 bases). CDR1 SGDLS and CDR2 YYNGEE come from the germline V gene. The CDR3 runs 14 residues. V was trimmed by 4 bases and J by 4 bases, leaving 9 bases between them.

This chain connects TRBV19 to TRBJ2-5; D is perhaps TRBD1 (5 bases). This CDR3 is built from 17 residues. Germline CDR1 LNHDA, CDR2 SQIVND (reference sequence). Trimming cost V 1 base and J 1 base, with 16 bases left between them. The CDR3 DNA is TGTGCCAGTAGTATAGGTTTGACAGAGCCTCTCCAAGAGACCCAGTACTTC. Its protein is CASSIGLTEPLQETQYF.

The chain employs TRBV3-1 (or the pseudogene TRBV3-2) and TRBJ2-1, with 9 bases matching TRBD2. The V gene's germline CDR1 is LGHDT and CDR2 YNNKEL (reference sequence). Germline trimming cut 5 bases from V and 0 bases from J; bases unmatched to any gene: 5. This CDR3 region has 16 residues. The CDR3 DNA follows: TGTGCCAGCAGCAGATTAGCGGGGGTCTCCTACAATGAGCAGTTCTTC. Translated: CASSRLAGVSYNEQFF.

The chain joins TRBV4-1 to TRBJ1-2; D uncertain. In germline, CDR1 is MGHRA, CDR2 YSYEKL. V lost 0 bases and J 4 bases, leaving 9 bases between the germline ends. The CDR3 runs to 14 residues. CDR3 loop: CASSQEPVFYGYTF. CDR3 coding DNA: TGCGCCAGCAGCCAAGAACCAGTCTTCTATGGCTACACCTTC.

Only one count was recorded for this clone. The chain recombines TRBV12-2 with TRBJ2-1; the table's D call TRBD2 went unverified against the DNA. TRBV12-2 is given as a pseudogene. This CDR3 region has 17 residues. As DNA, the CDR3 is TGTGCAAGTCGCTTAGTTTGCGGCGGGGCGGCTTACAATGAGCAGTTCTTC. Residues: CASRLVCGGAAYNEQFF.

The chain recombines TRBV19 with TRBJ1-2, with 8 bases that match TRBD1. This CDR3 has 14 residues. Unmatched junction bases numbered 6, after V lost 4 bases and J lost 5 bases. Germline assignment: CDR1 LNHDA and CDR2 SQIVND (reference sequence). The CDR3 DNA reads as TGTGCCAGTAGTAGACCCGGGACAGGATATGGCTACACCTTC. The encoded protein is CASSRPGTGYGYTF.

This chain joins TRBV15 and TRBJ1-6; possible D gene TRBD1, 5 bases. CDR3 size: 13 residues. Trimming cost V 5 bases and J 6 bases, with 8 bases left between them. CDR1 is LNHNV, CDR2 YYDKDF, per germline (reference sequence). DNA for the CDR3: TGTGCCACCAGCGAAGGGGTTAATTCACCCCTCCACTTT. Encoded protein: CATSEGVNSPLHF.

The chain links TRBV15 to TRBJ1-2; 7 bases are shared with TRBD1. CDR1 LNHNV and CDR2 YYDKDF come from the germline V gene (reference sequence). The CDR3 extends over 15 amino acids. The ends lost 0 bases at V and 7 bases at J; junction bases unmatched: 8. The DNA for the CDR3 is TGTGCCACCAGCAGAGATAGAGGCAGGGGGAGTGGCTACACCTTC. Translating it yields CATSRDRGRGSGYTF.

A single count supports this clone. The chain is built from TRBV2 and TRBJ1-4; D uncertain. Deletions cut 0 bases from V and 8 bases from J, with 19 bases between. Germline V gives CDR1 SNHLY, CDR2 FYNNEI. This CDR3 has 17 amino acids. CDR3 in amino acids: CASSEAHLDPDREKLFF. CDR3 DNA sequence: TGTGCCAGCAGTGAAGCGCATTTAGATCCTGATCGGGAAAAACTGTTTTTT. The full variable domain, rest sourced from reference TRBV2 and TRBJ1-4, is EPEVTQTPSHQVTQMGQEVILRCVPISNHLYFYWYRQILGQKVEFLVSFYNNEISEKSEIFDDQFSVERPDGSNFTLKIRSTKLEDSAMYFCASSEAHLDPDREKLFFGSGTQLSVL.

With respect to this clone: Other DNA sequences of this sample code for an identical CDR3. The V call is TRBV14, the J call TRBJ2-3, with 13 bases that match TRBD2. CDR1 is SGHDN and CDR2 is FVKESK in the germline V gene. The length of the CDR3 is 15 residues. V lost 4 bases to trimming and J lost 4 bases; unmatched junction nucleotides: 2. CDR3 sequence: CASSRLAGGADTQYF. The CDR3 DNA is TGTGCCAGCAGCCGACTAGCGGGGGGTGCAGATACGCAGTATTTT. The full variable domain, with the rest looked up from reference TRBV14 and TRBJ2-3, is EAGVTQFPSHSVIEKGQTVTLRCDPISGHDNLYWYRRVMGKEIKFLLHFVKESKQDESGMPNNRFLAERTGGTYSTLKVQPAELEDSGVYFCASSRLAGGADTQYFGPGTRLTVL.

The chain combines TRBV27 with TRBJ1-2, with 7 bases that match TRBD1. With 6 bases clipped from V and 4 bases from J, the junction kept 11 bases outside the gene matches. Germline V gives CDR1 MNHEY, CDR2 SMNVEV (reference sequence). The CDR3 consists of 15 residues. As DNA, the CDR3 is TGTGCCAGCAGCCGGGACTCGGACAGGTTCTATGGCTACACCTTC. It specifies CASSRDSDRFYGYTF.

This chain links TRBV7-2 with TRBJ2-7, with D possibly matching TRBD2 (6 bases). Trimming removed 5 bases from V and 7 bases from J, with 18 bases in between. This CDR3 is 14 amino acids long. CDR1 and CDR2 from the germline V gene are SGHTA and FQGNSA. The CDR3 protein is CASSAIRGAGEQYF. The CDR3 region has the DNA TGTGCCAGCAGCGCGATCCGGGGCGCGGGGGAGCAGTACTTC. The full variable domain, rest sourced from reference TRBV7-2 and TRBJ2-7, is GAGVSQSPSNKVTEKGKDVELRCDPISGHTALYWYRQSLGQGLEFLIYFQGNSAPDKSGLPSDRFSAERTGGSVSTLTIQRTQQEDSAVYLCASSAIRGAGEQYFGPGTRLTVT.

V and J are TRBV11-2 and TRBJ1-2, with D possibly matching TRBD1 (5 bases). The CDR3 loop spans 13 amino acids. The V and J ends lost 2 bases and 3 bases respectively, with 7 bases between them. In germline, CDR1 is SGHAT, CDR2 FQNNGV. CDR3 coding DNA: TGTGCCAGCAGCTTAACAGGCGACTATGGCTACACCTTC. Protein sequence: CASSLTGDYGYTF.